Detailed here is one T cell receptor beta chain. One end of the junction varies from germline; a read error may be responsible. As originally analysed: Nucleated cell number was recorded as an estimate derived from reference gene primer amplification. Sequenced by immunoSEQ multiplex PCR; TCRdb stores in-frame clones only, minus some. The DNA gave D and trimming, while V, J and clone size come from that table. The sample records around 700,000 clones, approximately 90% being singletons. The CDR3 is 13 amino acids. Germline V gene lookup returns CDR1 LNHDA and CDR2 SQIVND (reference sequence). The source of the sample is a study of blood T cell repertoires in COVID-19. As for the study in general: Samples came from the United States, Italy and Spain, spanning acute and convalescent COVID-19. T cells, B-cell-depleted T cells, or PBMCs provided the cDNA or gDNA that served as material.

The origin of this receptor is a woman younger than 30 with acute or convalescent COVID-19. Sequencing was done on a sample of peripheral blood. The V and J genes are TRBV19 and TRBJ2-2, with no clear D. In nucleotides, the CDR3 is TGTGCCAGTACCGAGCGAAACACCGAGGAGCTGTTTTTT. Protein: CASTERNTEELFF.